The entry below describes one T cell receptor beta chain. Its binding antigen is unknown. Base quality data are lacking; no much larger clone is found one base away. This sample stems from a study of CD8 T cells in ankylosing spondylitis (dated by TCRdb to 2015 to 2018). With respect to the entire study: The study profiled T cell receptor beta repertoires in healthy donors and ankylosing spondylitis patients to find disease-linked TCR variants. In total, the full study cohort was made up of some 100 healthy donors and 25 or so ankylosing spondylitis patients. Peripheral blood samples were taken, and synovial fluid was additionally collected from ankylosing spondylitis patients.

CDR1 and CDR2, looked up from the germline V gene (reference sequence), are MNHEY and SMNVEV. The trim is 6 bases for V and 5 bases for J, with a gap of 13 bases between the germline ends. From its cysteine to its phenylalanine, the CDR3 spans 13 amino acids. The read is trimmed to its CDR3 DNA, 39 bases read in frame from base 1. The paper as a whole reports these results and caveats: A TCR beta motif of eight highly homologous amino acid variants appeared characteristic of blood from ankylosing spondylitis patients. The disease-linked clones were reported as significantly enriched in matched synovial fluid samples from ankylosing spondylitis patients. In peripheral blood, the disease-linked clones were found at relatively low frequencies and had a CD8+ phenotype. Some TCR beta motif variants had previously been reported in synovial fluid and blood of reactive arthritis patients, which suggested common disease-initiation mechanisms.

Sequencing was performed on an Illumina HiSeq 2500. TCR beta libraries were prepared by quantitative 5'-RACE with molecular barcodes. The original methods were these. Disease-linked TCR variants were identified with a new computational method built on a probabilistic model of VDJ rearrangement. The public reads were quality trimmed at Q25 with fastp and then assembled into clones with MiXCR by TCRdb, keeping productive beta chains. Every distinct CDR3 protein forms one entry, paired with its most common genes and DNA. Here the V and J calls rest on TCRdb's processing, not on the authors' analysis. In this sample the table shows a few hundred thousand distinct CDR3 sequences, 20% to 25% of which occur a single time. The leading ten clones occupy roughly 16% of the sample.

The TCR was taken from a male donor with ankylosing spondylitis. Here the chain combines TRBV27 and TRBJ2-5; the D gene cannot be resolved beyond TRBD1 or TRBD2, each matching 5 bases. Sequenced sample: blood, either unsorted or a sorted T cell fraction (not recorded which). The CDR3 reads CASSVRGVETQYF. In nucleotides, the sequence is TGTGCCAGCAGCGTGAGGGGAGTGGAGACCCAGTACTTC.